This T cell receptor (beta chain) was observed in a study of cytomegalovirus exposure and HLA in healthy donors. Study at large: It was reported in a later analysis that the same platform had been used for the approximately 120 validation repertoires as for the 550 to 700 first-cohort repertoires. General study points: In vitro experiments confirmed that three CMV-associated chains were specific for CMV antigens. Many donors shared some public TCRs, even though most TCR sequences were rare. 164 TCR beta chains were listed as cytomegalovirus-associated.

As for this clone: No antigen is known for it.

Sequencing used immunoSEQ multiplex PCR; TCRdb keeps in-frame clones, though not all of them. The data contain approximately 120,000 clones, roughly nine tenths of them seen just once; the ten biggest clones take up 1.1%. This CDR3 has 12 amino acids. Unmatched junction bases numbered 1, after V lost 5 bases and J lost 4 bases. CDR1 is LNHDA and CDR2 is SQIVND in the germline V gene (reference sequence). The receptor was derived from a woman aged 18-35 years in good health and CMV-seronegative. This rearrangement joins TRBV19 to TRBJ1-2; 7 bases fit TRBD1. Specimen: PBMCs. CDR3 protein: CASSQGVYGYTF. Written as DNA, the CDR3 is TGTGCCAGTAGTCAGGGGGTCTATGGCTACACCTTC. Full variable domain (rest looked up from reference TRBV19 and TRBJ1-2): DGGITQSPKYLFRKEGQNVTLSCEQNLNHDAMYWYRQDPGQGLRLIYYSQIVNDFQKGDIAEGYSVSREKKESFPLTVTSAQKNPTAFYLCASSQGVYGYTFGSGTRLTVV.